Each of the 30 T cell receptor beta chains below was sequenced from the same sample in a study of blood T cell repertoires in COVID-19. Data came from immunoSEQ multiplex PCR; TCRdb stores just in-frame clones and leaves some out. The sample records 50,000 to 75,000 clones, over 85% being singletons. Sequencing was done on a sample of peripheral blood. Receptors originate from a man aged 60 to 69 with acute or convalescent COVID-19.

This clone is a singleton in its sample. The rearrangement joins TRBV5-1 to TRBJ1-1; TRBD1 matches 7 bases. The germline gives CDR1 SGHRS, CDR2 YFSETQ. V gave up 2 bases and J gave up 1 base; unmatched junction bases: 5. This CDR3 is built from 15 residues. CDR3: CASSLLTGWNTEAFF. In nucleotides, the CDR3 is TGCGCCAGCAGCTTACTGACAGGGTGGAACACTGAAGCTTTCTTT.

The gene calls are TRBV2 and TRBJ1-2, with 8 bases lining up with TRBD1. V lost 2 bases, J lost 5 bases, and 4 bases stayed unmatched. The CDR3 length is 14 residues. Germline values: CDR1 SNHLY, CDR2 FYNNEI. The CDR3 region has the DNA TGTGCCAGCAGTGAACAGGGGGCAAGATATGGCTACACCTTC. It is translated as CASSEQGARYGYTF.

The chain recombines TRBV7-3 with TRBJ2-6, with D possibly TRBD1 on 6 matching bases. The CDR3 sequence is 15 residues long. Germline V gene sequence: CDR1 SGHTA, CDR2 FQGTGA. Trimming took 5 bases from V and 6 from J, leaving 14 bases between them. CDR3 DNA sequence: TGTGCCAGCAGCCCGATAGGGGGAGCGGCCAACGTCCTGACTTTC. It is translated as CASSPIGGAANVLTF.

The V and J genes are TRBV5-1 and TRBJ1-1; D not resolved. Trimming pared 0 bases from V and 9 bases from J, leaving 9 bases between. Looked up from germline, CDR1 is SGHRS and CDR2 is YFSETQ. This CDR3 has 12 amino acids. For the CDR3, the DNA is TGCGCCAGCAGCTTGGGAGGAGAAAAAGCTTTCTTT. It is translated as CASSLGGEKAFF.

The chain carries TRBV10-2 and TRBJ2-1; D possibly corresponds to TRBD2 (6 bases). Germline V gene data show CDR1 as WSHSY and CDR2 as SAAADI. The CDR3 is made up of 13 amino acids. Trimming took off 6 bases at V and 3 bases at J, with 9 bases between the two ends. This chain's CDR3 is CASRREVYNEQFF. CDR3 nucleotides: TGCGCCAGCAGGAGGGAGGTCTACAATGAGCAGTTCTTC.

This clone was picked up one time. The chain links TRBV5-6 to TRBJ1-6, with TRBD1 identical over 8 bases. Trimming at V came to 5 bases and at J to 11 bases, leaving 9 bases not matched to a gene. The germline gives CDR1 SGHDT, CDR2 YYEEEE. There are 14 residues in the CDR3. The CDR3 nucleotides are TGTGCCAGCAGTGCCAGGGGGCAGGTGGCACCCCTCCACTTT. This codes for CASSARGQVAPLHF.

This chain connects TRBV5-4 to TRBJ2-3; D is ambiguous. Trimming removed 0 bases at V and 1 base at J, with 3 bases between. CDR3 length: 13 residues. The V gene's germline CDR1 is SGHNT and CDR2 YYREEE (reference sequence). The CDR3 region is CASSLGGTDTQYF. CDR3 DNA: TGTGCCAGCAGCTTGGGCGGCACAGATACGCAGTATTTT.

The rearrangement uses TRBV10-3 and TRBJ1-4; the D gene is possibly TRBD1 (5 bases). With 0 bases removed from V and 3 bases from J, the gap between germline ends came to 8 bases. The CDR3 runs 15 residues. CDR1 ENHRY and CDR2 SYGVKD come from the germline V gene. CDR3 bases: TGTGCCATCAGTGAGTCGTCGGGGGCTAATGAAAAACTGTTTTTT. It specifies CAISESSGANEKLFF.

V usage is TRBV6-6 and J usage is TRBJ1-5; maybe TRBD1 (5 bases). The CDR3 is 13 residues long. Germline-derived CDR1 and CDR2 are MNHNY and SVGAGI (reference sequence). V shed 2 bases and J shed 7 bases, with 9 bases lying between them. The CDR3 protein is CASSYRGGQPQHF. CDR3 DNA sequence: TGTGCCAGCAGTTACAGGGGAGGCCAGCCCCAGCATTTT.

This rearrangement joins TRBV12-5 to TRBJ1-6; weak D call: TRBD1 (5 bases). The germline gives CDR1 LGHNT, CDR2 FRNRAP. The CDR3 has 19 residues. Between the trimmed V and J ends, which lost 1 base and 0 bases, there was a span of 16 bases. CDR3 DNA: TGTGCTAGTGGTTTGGCTTCTGTTACAGGTCGCTCCTATAATTCACCCCTCCACTTT. Protein sequence: CASGLASVTGRSYNSPLHF.

The chain carries TRBV28 and TRBJ1-6; 10 bases are a match to TRBD1. J lost 0 bases, V lost 5 bases, and 7 bases had no gene match. CDR1 MDHEN and CDR2 SYDVKM come from the germline V gene. This CDR3 region has 18 residues. In nucleotides, the CDR3 is TGTGCCAGCAGTGGGACAGGGGACCAAGGCTCCTATAATTCACCCCTCCACTTT. This sequence encodes CASSGTGDQGSYNSPLHF.

The J gene is TRBJ2-7, the V gene TRBV5-1; 12 bases are shared with TRBD2. The CDR3 runs 18 residues. With V trimmed by 0 bases and J by 0 bases, 7 bases remained unmatched. The germline gives CDR1 SGHRS, CDR2 YFSETQ. CDR3 coding DNA: TGCGCCAGCAGCTTGGGGACTAGCGGGGCCTTTTCCTCCTACGAGCAGTACTTC. It yields the protein CASSLGTSGAFSSYEQYF.

J is TRBJ2-1 and V is TRBV3-1 (or the pseudogene TRBV3-2); 7 bases map to TRBD1. Germline-derived CDR1 and CDR2 are LGHDT and YNNKEL (reference sequence). There are 16 residues in the CDR3. V lost 4 bases, J lost 3 bases, and 9 bases stayed unmatched. The CDR3 coding sequence is TGTGCCAGCAGCCTGACAGGGTTAAGGGACTACAATGAGCAGTTCTTC. Encoded protein: CASSLTGLRDYNEQFF.

The rearrangement links TRBV4-1 to TRBJ1-5, with 10 bases identical to TRBD1. The CDR3 runs to 16 residues. Trimming took 0 bases from V and 4 from J; bases not matched to a gene: 3. CDR1 is MGHRA and CDR2 is YSYEKL in the germline V gene. For the CDR3, the DNA is TGCGCCAGCAGCCAAGATGAGGACAGGGGGAATCAGCCCCAGCATTTT. It translates to CASSQDEDRGNQPQHF.

The V gene is TRBV24-1, the J gene TRBJ1-5; 8 bases are shared with TRBD1. Trimming cost V 4 bases and J 7 bases; bases outside gene matches: 8. The germline V gene has CDR1 KGHDR and CDR2 SFDVKD. The CDR3 totals 15 residues. CDR3 DNA sequence: TGTGCCACCAGTGAATCAGGGGGCTTTAGGCAGCCCCAGCATTTT. This codes for CATSESGGFRQPQHF.

The chain couples TRBV7-9 to TRBJ1-4; D not resolved. Germline CDR1 and CDR2: SEHNR and FQNEAQ (reference sequence). V was cut by 10 bases and J by 8 bases, with 20 bases left in between. CDR3 length equals 14 residues. The CDR3 protein is CAIPLPGSEEKLFF. The CDR3 bases are TGTGCCATTCCACTTCCGGGGTCTGAAGAAAAACTGTTTTTT.

The chain carries TRBV7-9 and TRBJ1-6; 11 nucleotides line up with TRBD1. V dropped 1 base and J dropped 6; count of bases not matched to a gene: 5. Germline V gene data show CDR1 as SEHNR and CDR2 as FQNEAQ (reference sequence). The CDR3 has 17 amino acids. The CDR3 DNA is TGTGCCAGCAGCTTAGGGGACAGGGGGATGATTAATTCACCCCTCCACTTT. It translates to CASSLGDRGMINSPLHF.

The chain combines TRBV19 with TRBJ1-3; the D gene is possibly TRBD1 (6 bases). Between the trimmed V and J ends, which lost 6 bases and 3 bases, there was a span of 9 bases. This CDR3 comprises 13 residues. Germline assignment: CDR1 LNHDA and CDR2 SQIVND (reference sequence). Here the CDR3 DNA reads TGTGCCAGTAGAAGGACAGATGGAAACACCATATATTTT. Translated, it gives CASRRTDGNTIYF. Drawing the rest from reference TRBV19 and TRBJ1-3, the complete variable domain is DGGITQSPKYLFRKEGQNVTLSCEQNLNHDAMYWYRQDPGQGLRLIYYSQIVNDFQKGDIAEGYSVSREKKESFPLTVTSAQKNPTAFYLCASRRTDGNTIYFGEGSWLTVV.

The chain is built from TRBV6-5 and TRBJ1-1; D is ambiguous. The CDR3 is made up of 15 amino acids. The germline V and J ends were trimmed by 4 bases and 0 bases, with 12 bases remaining between them. Germline assignment: CDR1 MNHEY and CDR2 SVGAGI. The CDR3 DNA reads TGTGCCAGCAGTTCGGACTTTTTACTGAACACTGAAGCTTTCTTT. Amino acid sequence: CASSSDFLLNTEAFF.

The chain uses TRBV2 and TRBJ2-2, with 7 nucleotides matching TRBD1. V shed 6 bases and J 1 base; nucleotides not matched to a gene: 2. The germline gives CDR1 SNHLY, CDR2 FYNNEI. The CDR3 runs to 14 residues. The CDR3 region has the DNA TGTGCCAGCAGCCGGGACAGGAACACCGGGGAGCTGTTTTTT. Translating it yields CASSRDRNTGELFF.

CDR3 DNA: TGTGCCAGCAGTTATCTCCCGGAGCTAGCGGGGGGAGGGGATACGCAGTATTTT. Its translation: CASSYLPELAGGGDTQYF. V gene TRBV6-2 or TRBV6-3 combines with J gene TRBJ2-3, with 11 bases fitting TRBD2. The CDR3 extends over 18 amino acids. The junction had 14 bases not matched to a gene; V was cut back by 3 bases and J by 6 bases. CDR1 and CDR2 (germline): MNHEY, SVGEGT.

This chain uses TRBV21-1 with TRBJ1-3. TRBV21-1 is reported as a pseudogene. The CDR3 contains 17 residues. CDR3 nucleotides: TGTGCCAGCAGCAAAGAGGAGAATTTACCCTCTGGAAACACCATATATTTT. Its translation: CASSKEENLPSGNTIYF.

The V call is TRBV6-2 or TRBV6-3, the J call TRBJ1-1; 7 bases map to TRBD1. J gave up 0 bases and V 2 bases, and 12 bases lay outside the gene matches. The germline CDR1 and CDR2 sequences are MNHEY and SVGEGT. The CDR3 totals 18 residues. CDR3 protein: CASSYMIGGTAMNTEAFF. The CDR3 DNA reads as TGTGCCAGCAGTTACATGATTGGCGGGACAGCGATGAACACTGAAGCTTTCTTT.

This chain links TRBV4-2 with TRBJ2-1; 9 nucleotides agree with TRBD2. This CDR3 is built from 16 residues. Germline CDR1 and CDR2: LGHNA and YNFKEQ. With V trimmed by 4 bases and J by 6 bases, 10 bases remained unmatched. The CDR3 DNA sequence: TGTGCCAGCAGCCTCACCTTAGCGGGGGCCGGCAATGAGCAGTTCTTC. Encoded protein: CASSLTLAGAGNEQFF.

The CDR3 DNA reads as TGTGCCAGCAGCTCCCGAATAGCGGGGGCCTTCTCCTACGAGCAGTACTTC. Translation gives CASSSRIAGAFSYEQYF. The rearrangement joins TRBV13 to TRBJ2-7; 9 bases line up with TRBD2. This CDR3 spans 17 amino acids. J lost 0 bases, V lost 4 bases, and 10 bases had no gene match. Looked up from germline, CDR1 is PRHDT and CDR2 is FYEKMQ (reference sequence).

This chain joins TRBV7-9 and TRBJ1-3; D is unclear. CDR3 length equals 15 residues. Germline V lookup: CDR1 SEHNR, CDR2 FQNEAQ (reference sequence). V was shortened by 4 bases and J by 8 bases, with 18 bases between the two germline ends. The CDR3 is CASSSSVLQVDTIYF. The CDR3 nucleotides read TGTGCCAGCAGCTCCTCCGTCCTTCAGGTGGACACCATATATTTT.

Comments on this clone: Other DNA sequences in the sample encode the same CDR3. The rearrangement uses TRBV5-1 and TRBJ1-5; TRBD1 is a possible D gene (5 bases). This CDR3 spans 13 amino acids. V was cut by 2 bases and J by 7 bases, with 10 bases left in between. Germline assignment: CDR1 SGHRS and CDR2 YFSETQ. The CDR3 DNA follows: TGCGCCAGCAGCTTTGGGGGGGACCAGCCCCAGCATTTT. It translates to CASSFGGDQPQHF.

The chain is built from TRBV3-1 (or the pseudogene TRBV3-2) and TRBJ2-2; no reliable D call. Germline lookup yields CDR1 LGHDT and CDR2 YNNKEL (reference sequence). V was trimmed by 2 bases and J by 8 bases, leaving 6 bases between them. The CDR3 totals 12 residues. The CDR3: CASSQIEGELFF. CDR3 nucleotide sequence: TGTGCCAGCAGCCAAATTGAGGGGGAGCTGTTTTTT.

The chain recombines TRBV3-1 (or the pseudogene TRBV3-2) with TRBJ2-6; D is possibly TRBD1 (5 bases). The CDR3 is made up of 16 amino acids. V was trimmed by 2 bases and J by 0 bases, leaving 8 bases between them. Germline CDR1 reads LGHDT; CDR2 reads YNNKEL (reference sequence). The CDR3 loop is CASSQHGASGANVLTF. The DNA for the CDR3 is TGTGCCAGCAGCCAACATGGGGCCTCTGGGGCCAACGTCCTGACTTTC.

This chain connects TRBV2 to TRBJ1-2, with 9 bases matching TRBD1. The CDR3 spans 15 residues. CDR1 is SNHLY and CDR2 is FYNNEI in the germline V gene. The V and J ends lost 6 bases and 8 bases, in that order; junction bases with no gene match: 13. CDR3 residues: CASSLTWTGEGGYTF. The CDR3 region has the DNA TGTGCCAGCAGCCTCACGTGGACAGGGGAGGGCGGCTACACCTTC.